Presented here are 17 T cell receptor beta chains from one specimen sequenced in a study of cytomegalovirus exposure and HLA in healthy donors. Sequencing used immunoSEQ multiplex PCR; TCRdb keeps in-frame clones, though not all of them. Found here are some 150,000 clones, roughly 86% of them singletons; the top ten hold about 2.2%. The sample was PBMCs. These receptors were collected from a human donor in good health.

V is TRBV10-3 and J is TRBJ2-7; D may be TRBD2 (6 bases). CDR3 length: 13 amino acids. With 4 bases removed from V and 6 bases from J, the gap between germline ends came to 13 bases. Looked up from germline, CDR1 is ENHRY and CDR2 is SYGVKD. This chain's CDR3 is CAISGIRGVEQYF. CDR3 nucleotides: TGTGCCATCAGTGGAATTCGCGGGGTCGAGCAGTACTTC.

The genes are TRBV30 and TRBJ2-1; D is unclear. The CDR3 is made up of 12 amino acids. Germline V CDR1 and CDR2: GTSNPN, SVGIG (reference sequence). V lost 5 bases and J 7 bases, leaving 12 bases between the germline ends. The CDR3 spells CAWCPVVNEQFF. The CDR3 DNA reads TGTGCCTGGTGCCCTGTAGTGAATGAGCAGTTCTTC.

The chain is built from TRBV28 and TRBJ1-2; 7 bases fit TRBD1. V dropped 5 bases and J dropped 8; count of bases not matched to a gene: 20. This CDR3 region has 17 residues. The germline gives CDR1 MDHEN, CDR2 SYDVKM. The CDR3 is CASSPSQFRQGLGGYTF. The DNA for the CDR3 is TGTGCCAGCAGTCCCAGTCAATTTCGACAGGGACTTGGGGGCTACACCTTC.

The rearrangement links TRBV18 to TRBJ1-3, with D uncertain. The CDR3 is 16 residues long. CDR1 and CDR2 from the germline V gene are KGHSH and LQKENI. V was cut by 3 bases and J by 0 bases, with 12 bases left in between. CDR3 nucleotides: TGTGCCAGCTCACCCGCAGGAACTTACTCTGGAAACACCATATATTTT. This translates into CASSPAGTYSGNTIYF.

A remark on this clone: Mismatch with germline at one junction end may stem from a read error. The chain uses TRBV7-7 and TRBJ1-1; tentatively, D is TRBD1 (5 bases). The CDR3 totals 13 residues. CDR1 SSHAT and CDR2 FNYEAQ come from the germline V gene (reference sequence). DNA of the CDR3: TGTGCTAGCAGCGCAGACAGAAACACTGAAGCTTTCTTT. This encodes CASSADRNTEAFF.

This sequence joins TRBV5-1 and TRBJ2-3; 12 bases agree with TRBD2. CDR1 is SGHRS and CDR2 is YFSETQ in the germline V gene. V lost 0 bases, J lost 4 bases, and 9 bases stayed unmatched. The CDR3 length is 18 residues. CDR3: CASSLALTSGSKSDTQYF. The CDR3 DNA sequence: TGCGCCAGCAGCTTGGCCTTGACTAGCGGGAGTAAGTCAGATACGCAGTATTTT. Supplemented by reference TRBV5-1 and TRBJ2-3, the full variable domain reads KAGVTQTPRYLIKTRGQQVTLSCSPISGHRSVSWYQQTPGQGLQFLFEYFSETQRNKGNFPGRFSGRQFSNSRSEMNVSTLELGDSALYLCASSLALTSGSKSDTQYFGPGTRLTVL.

The rearrangement uses TRBV4-1 and TRBJ1-2; tentatively, D is TRBD1 (6 bases). Trimming took 0 bases from V and 3 from J, leaving 14 bases between them. The CDR3 length is 16 residues. Germline V gene sequence: CDR1 MGHRA, CDR2 YSYEKL. CDR3 nucleotides: TGCGCCAGCAGCCAAGAATCAACAGGGCTTGACTATGGCTACACCTTC. Its protein is CASSQESTGLDYGYTF.

The chain recombines TRBV5-1 with TRBJ1-1; D might be TRBD1 (5 bases). This CDR3 region has 14 residues. Looked up from germline, CDR1 is SGHRS and CDR2 is YFSETQ. Between the trimmed V and J ends, which lost 0 bases and 10 bases, there was a span of 16 bases. This CDR3 reads CASSLARAVNGAFF. In DNA, the CDR3 is TGCGCCAGCAGCTTGGCCAGGGCAGTGAATGGAGCTTTCTTT.

The chain combines TRBV10-1 with TRBJ2-2, with D possibly being TRBD1 (5 bases). Germline values: CDR1 WNHNN, CDR2 SYGVQD (reference sequence). V lost 5 bases to trimming and J lost 1 base, with 8 bases between them. The CDR3 has 14 residues. CDR3 DNA: TGCGCCAGCAGTCGACAGAAGAACACCGGGGAGCTGTTTTTT. It translates to CASSRQKNTGELFF.

The rearrangement joins TRBV5-4 to TRBJ1-2; a possible D gene is TRBD1 (5 bases). V dropped 1 base and J dropped 4 bases, with 11 bases sitting between them. The CDR3 has 14 amino acids. CDR1 and CDR2 (germline): SGHNT, YYREEE (reference sequence). The DNA for the CDR3 is TGTGCCAGCAGCTTGAAGGACATAGTCTATGGCTACACCTTC. This sequence encodes CASSLKDIVYGYTF.

This rearrangement joins TRBV2 to TRBJ1-6, with D hard to call. The CDR3 spans 15 residues. Germline assignment: CDR1 SNHLY and CDR2 FYNNEI. Trimming cost V 4 bases and J 2 bases, with 9 bases left between them. The CDR3 sequence: CASSVSGPYNSPLHF. In DNA form, the CDR3 reads TGTGCCAGCAGTGTTTCAGGCCCCTATAATTCACCCCTCCACTTT.

This chain uses TRBV4-1 with TRBJ2-1, with unresolved D. V dropped 2 bases and J dropped 9 bases, with 17 bases sitting between them. This CDR3 region has 15 residues. Per the germline V gene, CDR1 is MGHRA and CDR2 is YSYEKL. The CDR3, as DNA: TGCGCCAGCAGCCAAAGGCGTACAGTCATCAGTGAGCAGTTCTTC. Its translation: CASSQRRTVISEQFF.

The V gene is TRBV28, the J gene TRBJ2-1; 10 bases line up with TRBD1. CDR3 size: 16 residues. Germline V lookup: CDR1 MDHEN, CDR2 SYDVKM. The J segment lost 5 bases and the V segment lost 6 bases, leaving 10 bases of the junction unmatched. CDR3 sequence: CASRPSGTGEHNEQFF. CDR3 nucleotide sequence: TGTGCCAGCAGACCCTCCGGGACAGGGGAACACAATGAGCAGTTCTTC.

The chain is built from TRBV6-6 and TRBJ2-1, with 10 bases matching TRBD2. The germline CDR1 and CDR2 sequences are MNHNY and SVGAGI (reference sequence). The CDR3 loop spans 15 amino acids. V was clipped by 8 bases and J by 6 bases; unmatched bases: 10. The CDR3 nucleotides are TGTGCCAGCCGGACTAGCGGACTTTACGGCAATGAGCAGTTCTTC. This encodes CASRTSGLYGNEQFF.

The V and J genes are TRBV7-3 and TRBJ2-7, with 9 bases that match TRBD1. V shed 0 bases and J 2 bases; nucleotides not matched to a gene: 5. CDR3 length: 16 amino acids. Germline V lookup: CDR1 SGHTA, CDR2 FQGTGA. The CDR3, as DNA: TGTGCCAGCAGCTTAACGGGGACAGGGTCAGCCTACGAGCAGTACTTC. This sequence encodes CASSLTGTGSAYEQYF.

This clone showed up just once. This chain joins TRBV5-1 and TRBJ2-2, with TRBD2 matching over 9 bases. CDR3 length: 14 amino acids. CDR1 and CDR2 (germline): SGHRS, YFSETQ. Germline trimming cut 1 base from V and 6 bases from J; bases unmatched to any gene: 1. In DNA, the CDR3 is TGCGCCAGCAGCTTGCCTAGCGGGGCCGGGGAGCTGTTTTTT. This sequence encodes CASSLPSGAGELFF.

This clone is a singleton in its sample. The CDR3, as DNA: TGTGCCACCAGCAGGGGTACGGGACTAGCCTACTACGAGCAGTACTTC. This translates into CATSRGTGLAYYEQYF. The genes are TRBV15 and TRBJ2-7; 9 bases agree with TRBD2. Losses at the gene ends were 3 bases for V and 3 bases for J; bases not matched to a gene: 9. The CDR3 is 16 residues long. From germline, CDR1 is LNHNV and CDR2 YYDKDF (reference sequence).